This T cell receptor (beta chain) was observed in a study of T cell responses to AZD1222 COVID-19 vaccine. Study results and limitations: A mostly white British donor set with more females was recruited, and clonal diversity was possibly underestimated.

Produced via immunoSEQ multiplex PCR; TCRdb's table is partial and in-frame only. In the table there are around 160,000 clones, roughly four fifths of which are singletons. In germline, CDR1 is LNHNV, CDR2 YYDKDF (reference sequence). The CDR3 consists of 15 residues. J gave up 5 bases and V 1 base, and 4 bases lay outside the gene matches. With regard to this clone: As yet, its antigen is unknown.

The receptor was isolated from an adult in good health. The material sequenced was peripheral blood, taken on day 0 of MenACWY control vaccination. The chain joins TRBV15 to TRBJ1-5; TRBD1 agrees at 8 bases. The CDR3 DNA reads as TGTGCCACCAGCAGAGGACAGGGGTTCGATCAGCCCCAGCATTTT. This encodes CATSRGQGFDQPQHF.